This T cell receptor (beta chain) appears in the sequencing data of a study of beta chain features in type 1 diabetes (dated by TCRdb to 2017 to 2018). Some background on the complete study: Mean age, gender distribution, total cell number and subset yield were not different between patients and healthy donors. A total of about 100 million sorted cells were examined across all samples, and RNA yield correlated strongly with the number of cells per subset. The study compared TCRB repertoires of sorted circulating CD4+ T cell subsets between recently diagnosed type 1 diabetes patients and matched healthy donors. Regulatory and stem cell-like memory subsets were obtained from only 8 patients and roughly 8 healthy donors, while naive and central memory subsets were obtained from all 28 donors.

Broad study findings and their caveats: Shorter templates might be favored by PCR, yet because patient and control samples were amplified and corrected together, any such skew would affect both groups equally. In all four CD4+ subsets, TCRB CDR3 length was moderately but significantly shorter in type 1 diabetes patients. Because cDNA rather than genomic DNA was sequenced, highly expressing activated cells could have been over-represented, although no difference in activation and CD3 levels was found between groups. Patients with type 1 diabetes made fewer insertions and deleted more nucleotides at VDJ recombination sites, implying thymic rearrangement abnormalities. Because the HLA sub-analyses included only small numbers of individuals, any influence of HLA type on TCRB rearrangement was left unresolved. Naive, central memory and regulatory TCRB repertoires appeared to be more alike among patients than among healthy donors.

Each donor gave one peripheral blood draw, averaging roughly 100 mL, which was collected into heparinised tubes. Naive, central memory, regulatory and stem cell-like memory CD4+ T cells were sorted on a BD FACSAria II using a panel including CD45RO, CCR7, CD25, CD127, CD95 and CD27. Purity was above 95% for every sorted population. Right away, PBMCs were isolated by Lymphoprep density gradient centrifugation and were stained directly, with no culture step. To minimize batch effects, samples were stained and sorted in pairs, one healthy donor with one patient per experiment. The High Capacity cDNA Reverse Transcription Kit was used to reverse transcribe all of the isolated RNA, meaning that expressed TCRB transcripts were what got sequenced. Deep immunoSEQ sequencing was performed on naive, central memory and regulatory T cell samples, with an average of roughly 3.3 million total reads per sample. Sorted cells were lysed in RLT buffer and RNA was extracted with DNase-treated RNeasy Micro or Mini kits, depending on cell number. To prevent cross-contamination, each cell subset was processed individually, whereas patient and healthy donor samples were processed jointly. The immunoSEQ multiplex PCR was used to amplify TCRB sequences from cDNA, yielding 87-bp fragments that span the CDR3 region. Sequencing of the amplicons was performed on the Illumina HiSeq platform. The original pipeline was this. Synthetic template baselines were used to correct PCR bias computationally, reads within Hamming distance 2 were collapsed together, and singletons that could not be merged were discarded. Reads were aligned against IMGT so that V, D and J genes, CDR3 length and insertions or deletions at six rearrangement sites could be assigned. Within each subset, clonotype counts were normalized to the number of sorted cells before true diversity and Gini coefficients were calculated with the tcR R package. The overlap coefficient, calculated on TCRB nucleotide sequences, was used to quantify repertoire sharing. Out-of-frame TCRB sequences from naive cells were analyzed to stand in for the pre-selection repertoire. In TCRdb, the immuneACCESS table is reduced to in-frame sequences with V and J assigned. These tables do not hold every clone; where another copy was compared, an unresolved V gene accounts for under half, and the others remain unexplained. V and J calls and clone size are copied from that table; D and trimming were computed from the DNA. In all, the sample holds about half a million clones, and about 30% of those were seen once. The top ten constitute around 0.065% of the sample.

V gives up 4 bases and J gives up 8 bases, and the segment between their germline ends measures 10 bases. From the germline V gene, CDR1 is SGHTA and CDR2 is FQGNSA. The CDR3, from cysteine to phenylalanine, totals 12 residues. The CDR3 DNA has 36 bases and is translated from base 1. On this clone: Its antigen target is currently unknown. Base quality data are lacking; no much larger clone is found one base away.

The rearranged chain carries TRBV7-2 and TRBJ2-3, with the D gene not clear enough to name. The sequenced sample was naive CD4+ T cells from blood. The sample's cell subset or site, from its label and the paper: true naive CD4+ T cells. This receptor was taken from a man between 18 and 29 years old in good health. Here is the DNA: TGTGCCAGCAGCTCGCGCTTGGTTACGCAGTATTTT. It encodes CASSSRLVTQYF.